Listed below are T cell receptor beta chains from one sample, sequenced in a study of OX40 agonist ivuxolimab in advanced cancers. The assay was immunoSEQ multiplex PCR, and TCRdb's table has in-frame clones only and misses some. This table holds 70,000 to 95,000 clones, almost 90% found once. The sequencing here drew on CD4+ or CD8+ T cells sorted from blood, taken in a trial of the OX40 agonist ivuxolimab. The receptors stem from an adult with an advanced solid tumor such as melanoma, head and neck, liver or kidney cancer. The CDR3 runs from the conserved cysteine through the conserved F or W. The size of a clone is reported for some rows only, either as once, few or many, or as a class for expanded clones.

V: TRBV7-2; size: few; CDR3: CASSLVSGQPQHF
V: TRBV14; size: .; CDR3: CASSQARGGYGYTF
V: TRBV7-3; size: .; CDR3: CASSLHPRAGGIDTQYF
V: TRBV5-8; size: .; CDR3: CASSLLTVNTEAFF
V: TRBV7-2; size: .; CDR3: CASSLVEGAYEQYF
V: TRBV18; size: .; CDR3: CASSPLQGLEQYF
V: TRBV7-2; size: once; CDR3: CASSPAATSGRRGTDTQYF
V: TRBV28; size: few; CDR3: CASSLGLAGFDEQFF
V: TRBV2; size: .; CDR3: CASSGTGRETQYF
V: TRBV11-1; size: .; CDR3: CASTKGVPDTQYF
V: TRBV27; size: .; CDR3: CASMDSGVTGELFF
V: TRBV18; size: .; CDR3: CASSPGANVLTF
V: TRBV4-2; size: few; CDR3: CASSQSVGRGTGELFF
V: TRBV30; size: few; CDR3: CAWTAEPNYGYTF
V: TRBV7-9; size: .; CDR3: CASSLSGGHGEQFF
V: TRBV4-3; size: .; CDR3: CASSYGREEEEFF
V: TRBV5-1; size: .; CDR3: CASSLSGGAYTEAFF
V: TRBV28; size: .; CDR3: CASSFGTSSYNEQFF
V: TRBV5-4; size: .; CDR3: CASSSPDRLSYEQYF
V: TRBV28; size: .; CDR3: CASRRRLPTDTQYF
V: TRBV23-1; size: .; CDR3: CASSPGQSSYEQYF
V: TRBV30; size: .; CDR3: CAWRPQGAGELFF
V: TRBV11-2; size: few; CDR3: CASSFSRGRAYGEQFF
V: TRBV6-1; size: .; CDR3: CASSQPGQEAFF